The 23 T cell receptor beta chains below were found in one sample sequenced in a study of CD8 T cells in ankylosing spondylitis. TCRdb analysed the 5' RACE reads with MiXCR anew, one entry per CDR3 protein. The sample lists about 66,000 distinct CDR3 sequences; roughly 6.2% were seen once. The sequenced sample consisted of synovial fluid, either unsorted or a sorted T cell fraction (not recorded which). The receptors shown here come from a male donor with ankylosing spondylitis.

J is TRBJ1-3 and V is TRBV6-1; D is unclear. The CDR3 is made up of 16 amino acids. Trimming left V 11 bases short and J 0 bases short, with 20 bases between. From germline, CDR1 is MNHNS and CDR2 SASEGT. The DNA of the CDR3 is TGTGCCCCCCCCGGCACCTGGAGCCGCTCTGGAAACACCATATATTTT. It is translated as CAPPGTWSRSGNTIYF.

In this sample, this clonotype turned up many times. The rearrangement uses TRBV5-1 and TRBJ2-2; D gene uncertain. Germline CDR1 reads SGHRS; CDR2 reads YFSETQ. This CDR3 comprises 16 residues. V shed 0 bases and J shed 8 bases, with 17 bases lying between them. CDR3 sequence reads: CASSLAQGPRQGELFF. CDR3 coding DNA: TGCGCCAGCAGCTTGGCTCAAGGACCCCGGCAAGGGGAGCTGTTTTTT.

Only a few counts were recorded for this clonotype. The chain is built from TRBV19 and TRBJ2-5; tentative D call: TRBD2 (6 bases). The CDR3 is 16 amino acids. Per germline, CDR1 LNHDA and CDR2 SQIVND (reference sequence). V was cut by 3 bases and J by 3 bases, with 17 bases left in between. CDR3 coding DNA: TGTGCCAGTAGTATTATAGCGGCCACCAAGGAAGAGACCCAGTACTTC. Protein product: CASSIIAATKEETQYF. Supplemented by reference TRBV19 and TRBJ2-5, the full variable domain reads DGGITQSPKYLFRKEGQNVTLSCEQNLNHDAMYWYRQDPGQGLRLIYYSQIVNDFQKGDIAEGYSVSREKKESFPLTVTSAQKNPTAFYLCASSIIAATKEETQYFGPGTRLLVL.

This clonotype was recorded at least ten times. This rearrangement joins TRBV5-1 to TRBJ2-7; no firm D call. This CDR3 comprises 12 residues. Germline V gives CDR1 SGHRS, CDR2 YFSETQ. With 2 bases removed from V and 6 bases from J, the gap between germline ends came to 9 bases. The CDR3 nucleotides are TGCGCCAGCAGCTTTGGTGGTCCCGAGCAGTACTTC. Translation: CASSFGGPEQYF. Based on the CDR3 plus reference TRBV5-1 and TRBJ2-7, the full variable domain is KAGVTQTPRYLIKTRGQQVTLSCSPISGHRSVSWYQQTPGQGLQFLFEYFSETQRNKGNFPGRFSGRQFSNSRSEMNVSTLELGDSALYLCASSFGGPEQYFGPGTRLTVT.

This clonotype was seen repeatedly, ten times or more. J is TRBJ2-1 and V is TRBV4-3, with D possibly matching TRBD2 (6 bases). V was clipped by 4 bases and J by 7 bases, with 32 bases between them. CDR1 and CDR2 (germline): LGHNA, YSLEER. This CDR3 contains 20 residues. Here the CDR3 DNA reads TGCGCCAGCAGCCCCCATGCAACTAGCCTTGGGATGGTCTATGGGAATGAGCAGTTCTTC. This translates into CASSPHATSLGMVYGNEQFF.

The sample holds many counts of this clonotype. This chain connects TRBV7-3 to TRBJ2-1, with a tentative D call TRBD1 (5 bases). Germline CDR1 is SGHTA and CDR2 is FQGTGA. V lost 5 bases and J 8 bases, leaving 13 bases between the germline ends. The CDR3 contains 13 residues. The DNA for the CDR3 is TGTGCCAGCAGCCAATCCCAGGGCGATGAGCAGTTCTTC. It yields the protein CASSQSQGDEQFF.

This rearrangement joins TRBV28 to TRBJ2-1; 7 bases align to TRBD1. Germline V CDR1 and CDR2: MDHEN, SYDVKM. Germline trimming cut 8 bases from V and 0 bases from J; bases unmatched to any gene: 16. The CDR3 covers 18 residues. The CDR3 here is CASGVVGQGVYSYNEQFF. In DNA form, the CDR3 reads TGTGCCAGCGGAGTTGTTGGTCAGGGGGTGTACTCCTACAATGAGCAGTTCTTC.

Regarding this clonotype: This could be a read error, since a much larger clone is one nucleotide away. The chain combines TRBV6-1 with TRBJ2-1; TRBD2 might be the D (6 bases). Near its end, the DNA agrees better with TRBJ2-7, so the J call may be wrong. The germline V gene has CDR1 MNHNS and CDR2 SASEGT. This CDR3 has 13 amino acids. Here the CDR3 DNA reads TGTGCCAGCAAAACGGGAGACTACAATGAGCAGTACTTC. Its protein is CASKTGDYNEQYF.

This clonotype has ten or more counts. V is TRBV12-3 or TRBV12-4 and J is TRBJ2-5; D is possibly TRBD1 (6 bases). This CDR3 comprises 15 residues. Deletions cut 6 bases from V and 5 bases from J, with 19 bases between. CDR3 DNA: TGTGCCAGCAGATGGGACACCCGGAACGCGGAGACCCAGTACTTC. This codes for CASRWDTRNAETQYF.

This rearrangement joins TRBV28 to TRBJ1-2; D may be TRBD1 (6 bases). Looked up from germline, CDR1 is MDHEN and CDR2 is SYDVKM. Trimming stripped 6 bases from V and 4 bases from J, with 21 bases between. CDR3 length equals 16 residues. The CDR3 region is CASSPYATGISYGYTF. The CDR3 region has the DNA TGTGCCAGCAGCCCTTACGCCACAGGGATCAGCTATGGCTACACCTTC.

This rearrangement joins TRBV9 to TRBJ2-1; the D gene is possibly TRBD2 (5 bases). CDR1 is SGDLS, CDR2 YYNGEE, per germline. The CDR3 runs 13 residues. The V gene lost 0 bases and the J gene lost 6 bases, with 7 bases spanning the gap. In DNA form, the CDR3 reads TGTGCCAGCAGCGTAGTAGCGTCCAATGAGCAGTTCTTC. The encoded protein is CASSVVASNEQFF.

This clonotype was observed many times. The V call is TRBV24-1, the J call TRBJ2-2, with D possibly TRBD1 on 6 matching bases. The CDR3 has 16 amino acids. The germline gives CDR1 KGHDR, CDR2 SFDVKD. V lost 2 bases to trimming and J lost 0 bases, with 9 bases between them. CDR3: CATSDYEGANTGELFF. As DNA, the CDR3 is TGTGCCACCAGTGATTATGAGGGGGCGAACACCGGGGAGCTGTTTTTT.

The chain joins TRBV28 to TRBJ2-7, with 10 bases lining up with TRBD1. Trimming took 8 bases from V and 5 from J; bases not matched to a gene: 3. In germline, CDR1 is MDHEN, CDR2 SYDVKM. The CDR3 totals 12 residues. The CDR3 region is CASEGTGDEQYF. CDR3 DNA sequence: TGTGCCAGCGAAGGGACAGGGGACGAGCAGTACTTC. Full variable domain (outside the CDR3, taken from reference TRBV28 and TRBJ2-7): DVKVTQSSRYLVKRTGEKVFLECVQDMDHENMFWYRQDPGLGLRLIYFSYDVKMKEKGDIPEGYSVSREKKERFSLILESASTNQTSMYLCASEGTGDEQYFGPGTRLTVT.

The rearrangement joins TRBV7-6 to TRBJ2-2, with D unclear. Germline V gene lookup returns CDR1 SGHVS and CDR2 FNYEAQ. Trimming removed 5 bases at V and 6 bases at J, with 10 bases between. This CDR3 is 13 amino acids long. The CDR3, as DNA: TGTGCCAGCAGCCCATCCTTCGCCGGGGAGCTGTTTTTT. It codes for CASSPSFAGELFF.

The chain carries TRBV28 and TRBJ1-5; D is perhaps TRBD1 (6 bases). The CDR3 sequence is 12 residues long. CDR1 and CDR2 (germline): MDHEN, SYDVKM. The ends were cut back, 7 bases at V and 5 bases at J, with 9 bases in the middle. The CDR3 DNA reads TGTGCCAGCACCAAGGGGGATCAGCCCCAGCATTTT. Protein: CASTKGDQPQHF.

This clonotype occurred many times. The CDR3 DNA follows: TGTGCCAGCAGCTTAGCGGGTCAGGGTCGAGCTCAAGAGACCCAGTACTTC. It specifies CASSLAGQGRAQETQYF. V is TRBV7-8 and J is TRBJ2-5; tentative D call: TRBD1 (5 bases). Germline values: CDR1 SGHVS, CDR2 FQNEAQ. The V gene lost 0 bases and the J gene lost 2 bases, with 16 bases spanning the gap. This CDR3 has 17 amino acids.

This clonotype was counted a few times. This chain connects TRBV7-9 to TRBJ2-2; D might be TRBD1 (6 bases). Trimming cost V 3 bases and J 4 bases, with 15 bases left between them. The germline V gene encodes CDR1 SEHNR and CDR2 FQNEAQ (reference sequence). The CDR3 has 16 amino acids. CDR3 sequence reads: CASSFAGASGTGELFF. The CDR3 nucleotides read TGTGCCAGCAGCTTCGCAGGGGCCTCGGGCACCGGGGAGCTGTTTTTT. Drawing the rest from reference TRBV7-9 and TRBJ2-2, the complete variable domain is DTGVSQNPRHKITKRGQNVTFRCDPISEHNRLYWYRQTLGQGPEFLTYFQNEAQLEKSRLLSDRFSAERPKGSFSTLEIQRTEQGDSAMYLCASSFAGASGTGELFFGEGSRLTVL.

This clonotype has ten or more counts. The chain joins TRBV20-1 to TRBJ2-1; 9 bases agree with TRBD1. J lost 5 bases, V lost 6 bases, and 11 bases had no gene match. The CDR3 loop spans 15 amino acids. Germline V CDR1 and CDR2: DFQATT, SNEGSKA (reference sequence). CDR3 bases: TGCAGTGCCCTCTCTGGACAGGGGACCGACAATGAGCAGTTCTTC. Protein: CSALSGQGTDNEQFF.

This clonotype has more than one count but fewer than ten. The V and J genes are TRBV7-2 and TRBJ1-5, with a weak D call TRBD1 (5 bases). This CDR3 region has 14 residues. Per the germline V gene, CDR1 is SGHTA and CDR2 is FQGNSA. The V end was cut by 8 bases, the J end by 5 bases, with 16 bases between. The CDR3 spells CASGPQGRDQPQHF. In DNA, the CDR3 is TGTGCCAGCGGCCCTCAGGGACGAGATCAGCCCCAGCATTTT.

This clonotype was observed many times. The chain links TRBV14 to TRBJ2-7; D may be TRBD2 (5 bases). Germline V gene sequence: CDR1 SGHDN, CDR2 FVKESK. CDR3 length: 14 amino acids. Trimming took off 4 bases at V and 3 bases at J, with 13 bases between the two ends. In DNA, the CDR3 is TGTGCCAGCAGCCGCAGGACTCAAAACTACGAGCAGTACTTC. Translation: CASSRRTQNYEQYF. Drawing the rest from reference TRBV14 and TRBJ2-7, the complete variable domain is EAGVTQFPSHSVIEKGQTVTLRCDPISGHDNLYWYRRVMGKEIKFLLHFVKESKQDESGMPNNRFLAERTGGTYSTLKVQPAELEDSGVYFCASSRRTQNYEQYFGPGTRLTVT.

This clonotype was seen repeatedly, ten times or more. V usage is TRBV28 and J usage is TRBJ1-2; 7 nucleotides match TRBD1. The V and J ends lost 3 bases and 6 bases, in that order; junction bases with no gene match: 4. This CDR3 contains 13 residues. CDR1 is MDHEN, CDR2 SYDVKM, per germline. CDR3 in DNA: TGTGCCAGCAGTTTTTTCGACAGGGATGGCTACACCTTC. It codes for CASSFFDRDGYTF.

The chain carries TRBV19 and TRBJ1-2; D gene uncertain. Germline V gives CDR1 LNHDA, CDR2 SQIVND (reference sequence). With 6 bases removed from V and 4 bases from J, the gap between germline ends came to 18 bases. The CDR3 loop spans 15 amino acids. The CDR3 DNA sequence: TGTGCCAGTAGGAACGTGGGCCGTTTGGGCTATGGCTACACCTTC. Translation gives CASRNVGRLGYGYTF.

This clonotype was found a few times. The CDR3 bases are TGTGCCAGCTCACCAGACGGCGTCAACGTCCTGACTTTC. It specifies CASSPDGVNVLTF. The rearrangement joins TRBV18 to TRBJ2-6; D gene uncertain. The CDR3 runs to 13 residues. V shed 2 bases and J shed 9 bases, with 8 bases lying between them. The germline V gene encodes CDR1 KGHSH and CDR2 LQKENI.